These T cell receptor beta chains were read from a single sample in a study of T cell changes during pregnancy in multiple sclerosis. Assay used: immunoSEQ multiplex PCR; TCRdb lists only in-frame clones, some missing. The sample lists 65,000 to 80,000 clones; just over 90% were seen once. The sample consisted of peripheral blood, taken in the second trimester of pregnancy. The receptors derive from a female donor with multiple sclerosis, enrolled in a pregnancy study. Both conserved end residues are part of each CDR3. Each record gives: D gene, J gene, clone size, V gene, CDR3 protein, CDR3 DNA. The D gene is left open where the match is weak. Only part of the rows carry a size: once, few, many, or a class if the clone is expanded.

>.|TRBJ2-2|.|TRBV7-3
CASSSFNRITGELFF
TGTGCCAGCAGCTCGTTCAACAGGATCACCGGGGAGCTGTTTTTT
>.|TRBJ2-1|few|TRBV4-1
CASSTPRLVNVDEQFF
TGCGCCAGCAGCACGCCAAGACTAGTTAATGTGGATGAGCAGTTCTTC
>.|TRBJ1-4|.|TRBV27
CASTSGRDSRNEKLFF
TGTGCCAGCACCTCGGGAAGGGACTCACGTAATGAAAAACTGTTTTTT
>.|TRBJ1-5|.|TRBV6-1
CASSELIGQVDQPQHF
TGTGCCAGCAGTGAGTTGATTGGTCAGGTCGATCAGCCCCAGCATTTT
>TRBD1|TRBJ1-4|.|TRBV18
CASSPIPQDRGEKLFF
TGTGCCAGCTCCCCCATCCCACAGGACAGGGGTGAAAAACTGTTTTTT
>TRBD1|TRBJ1-6|once|TRBV4-2
CASSQDPPTGTYNSPLHF
TGTGCCAGCAGCCAAGACCCCCCGACAGGGACCTATAATTCACCCCTCCACTTT
>.|TRBJ1-5|once|TRBV9
CASSRGTNQPQHF
TGTGCCAGCAGTCGGGGTACCAATCAGCCCCAGCATTTT
>TRBD2|TRBJ2-7|.|TRBV11-2
CASSPGMATSTREQYF
TGTGCCAGCAGCCCAGGAATGGCGACTAGCACTCGCGAGCAGTACTTC
>.|TRBJ1-2|.|TRBV6-1
CASSEALAGYRYGYTF
TGTGCCAGCAGTGAAGCGTTAGCAGGGTACCGGTATGGCTACACCTTC
>.|TRBJ1-2|.|TRBV9
CASSVSDYGYTF
TGTGCCAGCAGCGTATCGGACTATGGCTACACCTTC
>.|TRBJ2-2|.|TRBV13
CASSFGRENTGELFF
TGTGCCAGCAGCTTTGGCAGGGAGAACACCGGGGAGCTGTTTTTT
>TRBD1|TRBJ1-1|.|TRBV19
CASSRQGMNTEAFF
TGTGCCAGTAGTCGACAGGGAATGAACACTGAAGCTTTCTTT
>.|TRBJ1-2|.|TRBV13
CASSLGDSNYGYTF
TGTGCCAGCAGCTTAGGCGACTCTAACTATGGCTACACCTTC
>TRBD1|TRBJ1-6|few|TRBV2
CASSGRGRGSPLHF
TGTGCCAGCAGTGGCAGGGGGCGCGGATCACCCCTCCACTTT
>TRBD1|TRBJ2-2|.|TRBV29-1
CSVNRGDTGELFF
TGCAGCGTAAACAGGGGAGACACCGGGGAGCTGTTTTTT
>.|TRBJ2-3|once|TRBV7-9
CASSLGQIDTDTQYF
TGTGCCAGCAGCTTAGGGCAGATCGACACAGATACGCAGTATTTT
>.|TRBJ1-5|few|TRBV6-1
CASTGEGYSNQPQHF
TGTGCCAGCACAGGAGAGGGTTATAGCAATCAGCCCCAGCATTTT
>TRBD1|TRBJ2-7|.|TRBV5-8
CASSWGTDSYEQYF
TGTGCCAGCAGCTGGGGGACAGACTCCTACGAGCAGTACTTC
>.|TRBJ1-5|.|TRBV28
CASSLFAGSNQPQHF
TGTGCCAGCAGTTTGTTTGCAGGTAGCAATCAGCCCCAGCATTTT
>.|TRBJ1-3|.|TRBV7-2
CASSLAGRISGNTIYF
TGTGCCAGCAGCTTAGCTGGCAGAATCTCTGGAAACACCATATATTTT
>.|TRBJ1-1|once|TRBV15
CATSKERRGAFF
TGTGCCACCAGCAAAGAGAGAAGGGGAGCTTTCTTT
>TRBD2|TRBJ2-1|.|TRBV30
CAWSGGTSFYNEQFF
TGTGCCTGGAGTGGAGGGACTAGCTTTTACAATGAGCAGTTCTTC
>.|TRBJ2-7|once|TRBV18
CASSPYRQDYEQYF
TGTGCCAGCTCACCATATCGACAGGACTACGAGCAGTACTTC
>.|TRBJ2-3|.|TRBV5-1
CASNPGEAPDTQYF
TGCGCCAGCAACCCTGGAGAGGCACCAGATACGCAGTATTTT
>.|TRBJ1-2|.|TRBV4-1
CASSQDPQFANYGYTF
TGCGCCAGCAGCCAAGACCCCCAGTTCGCTAACTATGGCTACACCTTC
>TRBD2|TRBJ2-3|.|TRBV9
CASSEPETSGGRTDTQYF
TGTGCCAGCAGCGAACCAGAGACTAGCGGGGGGAGGACAGATACGCAGTATTTT
>.|TRBJ1-1|.|TRBV2
CASTQDSNTEAFF
TGTGCCAGCACCCAGGACAGCAACACTGAAGCTTTCTTT
>.|TRBJ1-5|few|TRBV28
CASSLTVYRGGVRQPQHF
TGTGCCAGCAGTTTAACGGTATATAGGGGCGGGGTGAGGCAGCCCCAGCATTTT
>.|TRBJ2-5|.|TRBV18
CASSPQYAGETQYF
TGTGCCAGCTCACCACAGTACGCGGGGGAGACCCAGTACTTC